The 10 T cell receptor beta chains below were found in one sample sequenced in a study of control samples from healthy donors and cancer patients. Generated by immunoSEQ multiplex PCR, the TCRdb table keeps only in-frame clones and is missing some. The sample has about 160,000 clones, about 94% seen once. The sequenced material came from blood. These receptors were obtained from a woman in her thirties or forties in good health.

CDR3 amino acids: CASSQPFRGRDHEQFF. The CDR3 coding sequence is TGTGCCAGCAGCCAACCCTTTCGGGGGAGAGATCATGAGCAGTTCTTC. V gene TRBV3-1 (or the pseudogene TRBV3-2) combines with J gene TRBJ2-1; tentative D call: TRBD2 (6 bases). The CDR3 length is 16 residues. The germline V gene encodes CDR1 LGHDT and CDR2 YNNKEL (reference sequence). V lost 2 bases, J lost 8 bases, and 19 bases lay in between.

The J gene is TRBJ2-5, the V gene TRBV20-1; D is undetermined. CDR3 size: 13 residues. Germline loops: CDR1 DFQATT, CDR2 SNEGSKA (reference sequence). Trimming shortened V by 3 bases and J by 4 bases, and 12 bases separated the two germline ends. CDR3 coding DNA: TGCAGTGCTAGTTACAGCCCCATAGAGACCCAGTACTTC. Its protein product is CSASYSPIETQYF.

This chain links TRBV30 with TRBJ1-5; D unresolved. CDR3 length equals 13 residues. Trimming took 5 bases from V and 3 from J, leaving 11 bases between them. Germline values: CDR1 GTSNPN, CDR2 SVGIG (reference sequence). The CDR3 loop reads CAWGVRANQPQHF. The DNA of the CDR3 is TGTGCCTGGGGGGTCCGAGCCAATCAGCCCCAGCATTTT.

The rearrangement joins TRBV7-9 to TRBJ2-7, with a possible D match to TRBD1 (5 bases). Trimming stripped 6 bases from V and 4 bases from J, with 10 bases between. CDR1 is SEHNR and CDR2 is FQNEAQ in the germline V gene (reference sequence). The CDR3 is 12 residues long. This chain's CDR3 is CASSYRGYEQYF. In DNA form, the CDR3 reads TGTGCCAGCAGTTATAGGGGTTACGAGCAGTACTTC. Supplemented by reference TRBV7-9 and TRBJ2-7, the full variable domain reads DTGVSQNPRHKITKRGQNVTFRCDPISEHNRLYWYRQTLGQGPEFLTYFQNEAQLEKSRLLSDRFSAERPKGSFSTLEIQRTEQGDSAMYLCASSYRGYEQYFGPGTRLTVT.

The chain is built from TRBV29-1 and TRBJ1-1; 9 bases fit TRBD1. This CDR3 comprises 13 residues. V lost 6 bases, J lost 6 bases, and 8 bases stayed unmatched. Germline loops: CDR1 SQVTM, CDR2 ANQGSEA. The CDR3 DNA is TGCAGCGTGAAACGGGACAGGGTCGCTGAAGCTTTCTTT. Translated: CSVKRDRVAEAFF.

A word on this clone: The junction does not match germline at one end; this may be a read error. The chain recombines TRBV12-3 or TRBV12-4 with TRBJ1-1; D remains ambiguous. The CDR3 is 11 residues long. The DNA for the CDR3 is TGTGCCAGCAGTTATAACAGTGAAGCTTTCTTT. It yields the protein CASSYNSEAFF.

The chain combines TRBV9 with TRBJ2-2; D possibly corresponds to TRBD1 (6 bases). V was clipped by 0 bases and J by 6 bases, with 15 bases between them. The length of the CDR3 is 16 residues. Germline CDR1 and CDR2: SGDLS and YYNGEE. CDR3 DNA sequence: TGTGCCAGCAGCGTAGGACAGGCCCCTCGGCCCGGGGAGCTGTTTTTT. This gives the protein CASSVGQAPRPGELFF.

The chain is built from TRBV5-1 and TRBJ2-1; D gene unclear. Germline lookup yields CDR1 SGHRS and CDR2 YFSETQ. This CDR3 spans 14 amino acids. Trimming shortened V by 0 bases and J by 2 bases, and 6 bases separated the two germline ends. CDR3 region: CASSLGRAYNEQFF. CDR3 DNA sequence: TGCGCCAGCAGCTTGGGACGGGCCTACAATGAGCAGTTCTTC.

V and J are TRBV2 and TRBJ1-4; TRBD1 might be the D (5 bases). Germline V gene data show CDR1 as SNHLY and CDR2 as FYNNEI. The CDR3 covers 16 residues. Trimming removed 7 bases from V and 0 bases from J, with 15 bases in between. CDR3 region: CASKEGRAATNEKLFF. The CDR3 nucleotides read TGTGCCAGCAAAGAGGGCAGGGCCGCAACTAATGAAAAACTGTTTTTT.

In nucleotides, the CDR3 is TGTGCCAGCAGCCAAACAGGGAAAGGGGACTATGGCTACACCTTC. Its translation is CASSQTGKGDYGYTF. V gene TRBV5-4 combines with J gene TRBJ1-2, with D tentatively TRBD1 (6 bases). V was shortened by 4 bases and J by 3 bases, with 16 bases between the two germline ends. This CDR3 comprises 15 residues. Germline loops: CDR1 SGHNT, CDR2 YYREEE (reference sequence).